One and the same sample provided the 19 T cell receptor beta chains below, sequenced in a study of regulatory T cells in long-lasting Graves disease. Time point given: newly diagnosed GD, antithyroid drugs for less than 3 months. Construction of the TCR library relied on RNA isolated from PBMCs. Both iRepertoire HTBI primers and Arm-PCR of CDR3 regions were used to build the TCR beta libraries. TCRdb re-called the multiplex PCR reads with MiXCR, one entry per CDR3 protein. The sample consists of about 540,000 distinct CDR3 sequences, roughly 13% of them appearing once. These same records also appear under a second study, on T cells in Graves' hyperthyroidism and ophthalmopathy.

Sequenced material: peripheral blood mononuclear cells (PBMCs), taken at new diagnosis, from a patient treated with antithyroid drugs. Receptors were obtained from a man in his thirties or forties with Graves disease.

This clonotype has just a few counts. The rearrangement links TRBV10-3 to TRBJ2-3; either TRBD1 or TRBD2 may fit D (5 bases each). V lost 3 bases to trimming and J lost 0 bases, with 22 bases between them. The CDR3 runs to 19 residues. Germline V CDR1 and CDR2: ENHRY, SYGVKD. The CDR3 region has the DNA TGTGCCATCAGTGACCTTGGGGAGAGGGGCCCCGTAAGCACAGATACGCAGTATTTT. Encoded protein: CAISDLGERGPVSTDTQYF.

The chain employs TRBV6-1 and TRBJ2-7, with 9 positions matching TRBD1. V trimming: 5 bases; J trimming: 4 bases; junction bases outside the gene matches: 12. Germline assignment: CDR1 MNHNS and CDR2 SASEGT. The CDR3 sequence is 16 residues long. Written as DNA, the CDR3 is TGTGCCAGCAGTCTTCCCGCCGGGACAGGGTGGTACGAGCAGTACTTC. Protein sequence: CASSLPAGTGWYEQYF.

In this sample, this clonotype turned up a few times. J is TRBJ2-7 and V is TRBV3-1; 7 bases align to TRBD2. Germline CDR1 is LGHDT and CDR2 is YNNKEL (reference sequence). The length of the CDR3 is 17 residues. After removal of 2 bases from V and 5 bases from J, the junction contained 15 bases not matched to a gene. CDR3 residues: CASSQPPGVGLLHEQYF. The CDR3 DNA reads TGTGCCAGCAGCCAACCGCCTGGGGTGGGACTACTCCACGAGCAGTACTTC.

The chain recombines TRBV18 with TRBJ1-1; D is perhaps TRBD1 (6 bases). Trimming stripped 7 bases from V and 2 bases from J, with 14 bases between. Germline-derived CDR1 and CDR2 are KGHSH and LQKENI. This CDR3 comprises 14 residues. CDR3 nucleotides: TGTGCCAGCTTGCAGCAGGGGCTAAACACTGAAGCTTTCTTT. Encoded protein: CASLQQGLNTEAFF.

This clonotype has at least ten counts. The chain links TRBV5-1 to TRBJ2-1; TRBD2 agrees at 9 bases. The CDR3 length is 14 residues. J lost 6 bases, V lost 0 bases, and 1 base had no gene match. Per the germline V gene, CDR1 is SGHRS and CDR2 is YFSETQ. The CDR3 coding sequence is TGCGCCAGCAGCTTGGTAGCGGGAGTCAATGAGCAGTTCTTC. It translates to CASSLVAGVNEQFF. The full variable domain, rest sourced from reference TRBV5-1 and TRBJ2-1, is KAGVTQTPRYLIKTRGQQVTLSCSPISGHRSVSWYQQTPGQGLQFLFEYFSETQRNKGNFPGRFSGRQFSNSRSEMNVSTLELGDSALYLCASSLVAGVNEQFFGPGTRLTVL.

Many counts were recorded for this clonotype. This chain joins TRBV12-3 or TRBV12-4 and TRBJ1-2; the D is unclear. The CDR3 totals 15 residues. The germline V and J ends were trimmed by 6 bases and 5 bases, with 19 bases remaining between them. The CDR3 DNA sequence: TGTGCCAGCAGCCCCTATCAGGCCTCGGGGTATGGCTACACCTTC. Protein sequence: CASSPYQASGYGYTF.

There are many counts of this clonotype. A junction end diverges from the germline sequence, so it may reflect a read error. The rearrangement joins TRBV5-1 to TRBJ2-4; D is unclear. The CDR3 is made up of 11 amino acids. The germline gives CDR1 SGHRS, CDR2 YFSETQ. CDR3 sequence reads: CASSLENIQYF. CDR3 bases: TGTGCCAGCAGCTTAGAAAACATTCAGTACTTC.

This clonotype was seen a few times. This sequence joins TRBV15 and TRBJ1-2, with D tentatively TRBD1 (6 bases). Per the germline V gene, CDR1 is LNHNV and CDR2 is YYDKDF (reference sequence). V was pared by 4 bases and J by 7 bases, with 13 bases between. The CDR3 spans 13 residues. The CDR3 loop reads CATSKQGSGGYTF. CDR3 sequence (DNA): TGTGCCACCAGCAAACAGGGTTCAGGTGGCTACACCTTC.

The V gene is TRBV11-2, the J gene TRBJ2-7, with D possibly TRBD2 on 6 matching bases. Trimming stripped 1 base from V and 6 bases from J, with 13 bases between. The germline V gene encodes CDR1 SGHAT and CDR2 FQNNGV. The CDR3 length is 14 residues. The CDR3 bases are TGTGCCAGCAGCTTAGTTACGGGAGTAGCCGAGCAGTACTTC. Its translation: CASSLVTGVAEQYF.

This clonotype was observed many times. This chain uses TRBV20-1 with TRBJ2-5, with D unclear. This CDR3 spans 15 amino acids. Germline-derived CDR1 and CDR2 are DFQATT and SNEGSKA (reference sequence). The V and J ends lost 1 base and 5 bases respectively, with 17 bases between them. CDR3 bases: TGCAGTGCTAGAGGGTTGGGTTTTGTGTGGGAGACCCAGTACTTC. Its translation: CSARGLGFVWETQYF.

This clonotype showed up just a few times. The V and J genes are TRBV7-6 and TRBJ2-1; 8 bases are a match to TRBD2. This CDR3 has 15 residues. Germline V CDR1 and CDR2: SGHVS, FNYEAQ. J lost 10 bases, V lost 5 bases, and 13 bases had no gene match. CDR3 in amino acids: CASSPSGGRTGEQFF. As DNA, the CDR3 is TGTGCCAGCAGCCCCAGTGGCGGGAGGACCGGCGAGCAGTTCTTC.

CDR3 nucleotide sequence: TGTGCCAGCAGCAGGAAAGGCACAGATACGCAGTATTTT. The encoded protein is CASSRKGTDTQYF. The chain is built from TRBV27 and TRBJ2-3; no clear D gene. The CDR3 sequence is 13 residues long. Germline CDR1 MNHEY, CDR2 SMNVEV (reference sequence). Trimming cost V 6 bases and J 1 base, with 8 bases left between them.

There are many counts of this clonotype. The V gene is TRBV20-1, the J gene TRBJ2-5; TRBD2 matches at 8 bases. Germline CDR1 and CDR2: DFQATT and SNEGSKA (reference sequence). This CDR3 has 12 residues. Trimming removed 5 bases from V and 1 base from J; junction bases left unmatched: 0. The CDR3 region has the DNA TGCAGTGCTGGACTAGCCCAAGAGACCCAGTACTTC. Translated: CSAGLAQETQYF.

The chain links TRBV6-2 or TRBV6-3 to TRBJ2-3; TRBD1 aligns across 8 bases. In germline, CDR1 is MNHEY, CDR2 SVGEGT. The CDR3 runs 15 residues. Trimming at V came to 8 bases and at J to 3 bases, leaving 10 bases not matched to a gene. The CDR3 DNA reads as TGTGCCAGCGGGTTGGCAGGGGGCGTTACAGATACGCAGTATTTT. Protein sequence: CASGLAGGVTDTQYF.

Of note for this clonotype: A clone one base away is much larger, so this may be a read error. The chain carries TRBV5-1 and TRBJ2-1; 8 nucleotides line up with TRBD2. The CDR3 contains 15 residues. From germline, CDR1 is SGHRS and CDR2 YFSETQ. CDR3 nucleotides: TGCGCCAGCAGCTTGGGAGCGGGAGTGTACAATGGGCAGTTCTTC. Its translation is CASSLGAGVYNGQFF. The variable domain in full, completed from reference TRBV5-1 and TRBJ2-1, reads KAGVTQTPRYLIKTRGQQVTLSCSPISGHRSVSWYQQTPGQGLQFLFEYFSETQRNKGNFPGRFSGRQFSNSRSEMNVSTLELGDSALYLCASSLGAGVYNGQFFGPGTRLTVL.

The table lists this clonotype with a few counts. The chain couples TRBV12-3 or TRBV12-4 to TRBJ1-1; D may be TRBD1 (6 bases). The CDR3 is 14 amino acids. The germline V and J ends were trimmed by 5 bases and 5 bases, with 15 bases remaining between them. CDR3 loop: CASSGGGARTEAFF. The CDR3 region has the DNA TGTGCCAGCAGTGGGGGGGGCGCAAGGACTGAAGCTTTCTTT.

The table lists this clonotype with many counts. V usage is TRBV18 and J usage is TRBJ2-7; D unresolved. Germline CDR1 reads KGHSH; CDR2 reads LQKENI. This CDR3 is built from 14 residues. V shed 5 bases and J shed 5 bases, with 16 bases lying between them. The CDR3 bases are TGTGCCAGCTCAGGGGTCCTCTCTCGGGACGAGCAGTACTTC. It yields the protein CASSGVLSRDEQYF.

The rearrangement links TRBV27 to TRBJ2-1; TRBD2 aligns across 7 bases. Germline loops: CDR1 MNHEY, CDR2 SMNVEV (reference sequence). The CDR3 consists of 13 residues. V lost 10 bases, J lost 4 bases, and 7 bases stayed unmatched. The CDR3 sequence: CATKLAPYNEQFF. As DNA, the CDR3 is TGTGCCACCAAACTAGCGCCATACAATGAGCAGTTCTTC.

Turning to this clonotype: A much larger clonotype is one base distant, so this may be a read error. The missing conserved phenylalanine or tryptophan at the end of this CDR3 makes a read error likely. J is TRBJ2-4 and V is TRBV2; the D is unclear. Germline V gives CDR1 SNHLY, CDR2 FYNNEI. Trimming shortened V by 4 bases and J by 0 bases, and 10 bases separated the two germline ends. This CDR3 contains 15 residues. The CDR3 here is CASSVPRLAKNIQYL. CDR3 coding DNA: TGTGCCAGCAGTGTACCGAGACTAGCCAAAAACATTCAGTACCTC.